This T cell receptor (beta chain) was captured in a study of T cells in Graves' hyperthyroidism and ophthalmopathy. Overall study results and limits: Model output signaled ophthalmopathy a median approximately 6 months ahead of onset. Blood samples included most of the expanded thyroid clonotypes exceeding 0.001.

Germline trimming cut 10 bases from V and 5 bases from J; bases unmatched to any gene: 11. Germline lookup yields CDR1 ENHRY and CDR2 SYGVKD. The CDR3 has 14 residues. Amplification yielded TCR beta CDR3 regions, with RNA transcripts as the source. The HTBI primer set was used in a first-round RT-PCR of the TCR CDR3. TCRdb reprocessed the multiplex PCR reads via MiXCR and lists one record per CDR3 protein. The sample holds some 600,000 distinct CDR3 sequences, 14% seen once. Diagnoses used clinical symptoms, serum thyroxine and TRAb, thyroid ultrasound and orbital computed tomography. This clonotype was detected only a few times. The antigen remains undetermined.

The origin of this receptor is a woman aged 25 to 39 with Graves' hyperthyroidism that later progressed to Graves' ophthalmopathy. The V call is TRBV10-3, the J call TRBJ2-7; 10 bases align to TRBD2. The sample consisted of blood. As DNA, the CDR3 is TGTGCCACCACCCCTCTAGCGGGAGCCGACGAGCAGTACTTC. This encodes CATTPLAGADEQYF.